This is a list of T cell receptor beta chains from one sample in a study of CD8 T cells in ankylosing spondylitis. TCRdb fed the 5' RACE reads into MiXCR, producing one record per CDR3 protein. The top ten hold just over 0.5% of the sample, which has around 890,000 distinct CDR3 sequences, around 11% seen once. Material for sequencing was blood, either unsorted or a sorted T cell fraction (not recorded which). The source is a male donor with ankylosing spondylitis. Both conserved end residues are part of each CDR3. Fields, in order: CDR3 DNA, CDR3 protein, J gene, clone size, V gene, D gene. D genes are given only for firm matches. Only part of the rows carry a size: once, few, many, or a class if the clone is expanded.

DNA: TGCGCCAGCAGCCAAGATGAGGGATTAGGCTACGAGCAGTACTTC
CDR3: CASSQDEGLGYEQYF
J: TRBJ2-7
size: .
V: TRBV4-3
D: .

DNA: TGTGCCAGCAGCTTACCAGGAATTAACTATGGCTACACCTTC
CDR3: CASSLPGINYGYTF
J: TRBJ1-2
size: many
V: TRBV7-2
D: .

DNA: TGCAGTGCTAGAGATAAACGCTGGACTAGCTCCTACGAGCAGTACTTC
CDR3: CSARDKRWTSSYEQYF
J: TRBJ2-7
size: .
V: TRBV20-1
D: TRBD2

DNA: TGTGCCAGCAGCCCGCGACTAGTCTTCACAGATACGCAGTATTTT
CDR3: CASSPRLVFTDTQYF
J: TRBJ2-3
size: .
V: TRBV7-2
D: .

DNA: TGTGCCATCGCGGGACAGGGGGGCCAAGAGACCCAGTACTTC
CDR3: CAIAGQGGQETQYF
J: TRBJ2-5
size: .
V: TRBV10-3
D: TRBD1

DNA: TGCAGCGTTGTGGCAACGGGTAACACTGAAGCTTTCTTT
CDR3: CSVVATGNTEAFF
J: TRBJ1-1
size: many
V: TRBV29-1
D: .

DNA: TGTGCCAGCAGCTTCCGGGACAGCGTACAACAGTACTTC
CDR3: CASSFRDSVQQYF
J: TRBJ2-7
size: few
V: TRBV7-9
D: TRBD1

DNA: TGTGCCAGCAGACCGGGGAGAGTATACAATGAGCAGTTCTTC
CDR3: CASRPGRVYNEQFF
J: TRBJ2-1
size: .
V: TRBV28
D: .

DNA: TGCGCCAGCAGCGAACCTCTCTCTGGAAACACCATATATTTT
CDR3: CASSEPLSGNTIYF
J: TRBJ1-3
size: few
V: TRBV5-1
D: .

DNA: TGCGCCAGCAGTCGCTCCGGGACTAGCGGGAGTTGGGATACGCAGTATTTT
CDR3: CASSRSGTSGSWDTQYF
J: TRBJ2-3
size: few
V: TRBV4-3
D: TRBD2

DNA: TGCGCCAGCAGCTTGTTCGGGAGGAGCGAGCAGTACTTC
CDR3: CASSLFGRSEQYF
J: TRBJ2-7
size: few
V: TRBV5-1
D: TRBD2

DNA: TGTGCCAGCACCCCGTGGACAAACTACAATGAGCAGTTCTTC
CDR3: CASTPWTNYNEQFF
J: TRBJ2-1
size: .
V: TRBV9
D: .

DNA: TGTGCCAGCAGTCCCCCAGGGGGCAATGAGCAGTTCTTC
CDR3: CASSPPGGNEQFF
J: TRBJ2-1
size: many
V: TRBV5-6
D: TRBD1

DNA: TGTGCCAGCAGCCAGACAGGGCTTGAGATCTTT
CDR3: CASSQTGLEIF
J: TRBJ1-1
size: .
V: TRBV14
D: TRBD1

DNA: TGCGCCAGCAGCCAAGCCATGGGGACCCAGCAGTACTTC
CDR3: CASSQAMGTQQYF
J: TRBJ2-7
size: few
V: TRBV4-3
D: .

DNA: TGTGCCAGCAGTTTCAAGGGGCGGGAGCAGTTCTTC
CDR3: CASSFKGREQFF
J: TRBJ2-1
size: .
V: TRBV12-3/TRBV12-4
D: .

DNA: TGTGCCAGCAGCTCTAAAAGGGGGTTCACTGAAGCTTTCTTT
CDR3: CASSSKRGFTEAFF
J: TRBJ1-1
size: few
V: TRBV5-5
D: .

DNA: TGCGCCAGCAGCTCATTTGCGGTGGGGGAGCAGTACTTC
CDR3: CASSSFAVGEQYF
J: TRBJ2-7
size: .
V: TRBV5-1
D: .

DNA: TGTGCCAGCAGCTCGGGACTAGCGGGAGGCCCTAGCTCCTACAATGAGCAGTTCTTC
CDR3: CASSSGLAGGPSSYNEQFF
J: TRBJ2-1
size: .
V: TRBV11-2
D: TRBD2

DNA: TGTGCCAGCAGCTCCCGGGGATACGCGCAGTATTTT
CDR3: CASSSRGYAQYF
J: TRBJ2-3
size: .
V: TRBV27
D: .

DNA: TGCGCCAGCCGGCCGGGACTAGCGGGATTAAATGAGCAGTTCTTC
CDR3: CASRPGLAGLNEQFF
J: TRBJ2-1
size: many
V: TRBV5-1
D: TRBD2

DNA: TGTGCCAGCAGGGACGGACAGAAGACCTTATCTCCCGGGGAGCTGTTTTTT
CDR3: CASRDGQKTLSPGELFF
J: TRBJ2-2
size: .
V: TRBV3-1
D: .

DNA: TGTGCCAGCAGGCTGGCGTCCAGCTTTGGAAACACCATATATTTT
CDR3: CASRLASSFGNTIYF
J: TRBJ1-3
size: few
V: TRBV6-1
D: .

DNA: TGCGCCAGCAGGAGGACAGATAATTCACCCCTCCACTTT
CDR3: CASRRTDNSPLHF
J: TRBJ1-6
size: many
V: TRBV5-1
D: .

DNA: TGCGCCAGCAGCTTGGCTCGGGAGAACACTGAAGCTTTCTTT
CDR3: CASSLARENTEAFF
J: TRBJ1-1
size: many
V: TRBV5-1
D: .

DNA: TGCAGTGCACCGGGGACTTACCCATCCTACGAGCAGTACTTC
CDR3: CSAPGTYPSYEQYF
J: TRBJ2-7
size: few
V: TRBV20-1
D: .

DNA: TGCGCCAGCAGCTTCCCACTCAGCGGCGAGCAGTACTTC
CDR3: CASSFPLSGEQYF
J: TRBJ2-7
size: few
V: TRBV5-1
D: .

DNA: TGTGCCAGCAGTTTCCCCGGGGCTCCTGGCTACGAGCAGTACTTC
CDR3: CASSFPGAPGYEQYF
J: TRBJ2-7
size: .
V: TRBV28
D: .

DNA: TGTGCCAGCAGCTTAGTTAAAGATACGCAGTATTTT
CDR3: CASSLVKDTQYF
J: TRBJ2-3
size: .
V: TRBV13
D: .

DNA: TGTGCCAGCAGCGTATGGGGACAGTCCTACAATGAGCAGTTCTTC
CDR3: CASSVWGQSYNEQFF
J: TRBJ2-1
size: .
V: TRBV9
D: TRBD1

DNA: TGCAGTGCTAGAGATACGGGACTATCGGAGACCCAGTACTTC
CDR3: CSARDTGLSETQYF
J: TRBJ2-5
size: .
V: TRBV20-1
D: TRBD2

DNA: TGCAGCGTTGAAGAACAGGCTGGGGACTACGAGCAGTACTTC
CDR3: CSVEEQAGDYEQYF
J: TRBJ2-7
size: many
V: TRBV29-1
D: .

DNA: TGCGCCAGCAGCCAAGAAAAGGGAAGCGGGAGGAGTGAGCAGTACTTC
CDR3: CASSQEKGSGRSEQYF
J: TRBJ2-7
size: few
V: TRBV4-3
D: TRBD2

DNA: TGTGCCAGCTCAAGGCCCTTTAGAGATTACAATGAGCAGTTCTTC
CDR3: CASSRPFRDYNEQFF
J: TRBJ2-1
size: .
V: TRBV18
D: .

DNA: TGCAGTGCTAGAGACCAAAGACAGGGTGAAACCGGGGAGCTGTTTTTT
CDR3: CSARDQRQGETGELFF
J: TRBJ2-2
size: .
V: TRBV20-1
D: TRBD1

DNA: TGCGCCAGCAGCCCGACGGAGGGGCCCTACGAGCAGTACTTC
CDR3: CASSPTEGPYEQYF
J: TRBJ2-7
size: .
V: TRBV4-1
D: .

DNA: TGCAGCGTTGATAGGGGGACAGGGGAAGATACGCAGTATTTT
CDR3: CSVDRGTGEDTQYF
J: TRBJ2-3
size: many
V: TRBV29-1
D: TRBD1

DNA: TGCGCCAGCAGCTTGGCCAATTGGGTCCAAGAGACCCAGTACTTC
CDR3: CASSLANWVQETQYF
J: TRBJ2-5
size: few
V: TRBV5-1
D: .

DNA: TGCAGTTCGTCCCGAACCGGGACGCAAAATGAGCAGTTCTTC
CDR3: CSSSRTGTQNEQFF
J: TRBJ2-1
size: many
V: TRBV20-1
D: .

DNA: TGCGCCAGCAGCCTGTCTATGGGACTAGCGCTCAATGAGCAGTTCTTC
CDR3: CASSLSMGLALNEQFF
J: TRBJ2-1
size: few
V: TRBV5-1
D: TRBD2

DNA: TGCAGTGCTCGGAAAGGATCAGAAGCTTTCTTT
CDR3: CSARKGSEAFF
J: TRBJ1-1
size: many
V: TRBV20-1
D: .

DNA: TGCGCCAGCAGTGAGAGGCGGTGGGGCTACGAGCAGTACTTC
CDR3: CASSERRWGYEQYF
J: TRBJ2-7
size: .
V: TRBV10-2
D: .

DNA: TGTGCCACCAGCAGAGCCCTCCTAGGTTACGAGCAGTACTTC
CDR3: CATSRALLGYEQYF
J: TRBJ2-7
size: few
V: TRBV15
D: .

DNA: TGTGCCAGCAGCCCAACCACAGGGGCGCTAGGTATGGAGGGCTACACCTTC
CDR3: CASSPTTGALGMEGYTF
J: TRBJ1-2
size: few
V: TRBV7-8
D: TRBD1

DNA: TGTGCCAGCACCGGGACAGGAGAATATGGCTACACCTTC
CDR3: CASTGTGEYGYTF
J: TRBJ1-2
size: .
V: TRBV27
D: TRBD1

DNA: TGTGCCAGCAGCTTGCGGGGGCAGGGCTATAATTCACCCCTCCACTTT
CDR3: CASSLRGQGYNSPLHF
J: TRBJ1-6
size: few
V: TRBV7-2
D: .